These 4 T cell receptor beta chains share one sample of origin, sequenced in a study of blood T cell repertoires in COVID-19. Profiled with immunoSEQ multiplex PCR; TCRdb holds only in-frame clones, not every one. The sample lists some 150,000 clones, about 86% occurring once. Sample: peripheral blood. These receptors were obtained from a woman aged 55-70 years with acute or convalescent COVID-19.

In its sample, this clone was seen a few times. The gene calls are TRBV19 and TRBJ2-7, with TRBD1 as a possible D gene (6 bases). The germline gives CDR1 LNHDA, CDR2 SQIVND (reference sequence). Trimming removed 4 bases at V and 2 bases at J, with 9 bases between. This CDR3 comprises 13 residues. CDR3 sequence: CASSRGQTYEQYF. CDR3 nucleotides: TGTGCCAGTAGTAGAGGACAGACCTACGAGCAGTACTTC.

In this sample, this clone turned up once. The chain carries TRBV5-1 and TRBJ1-1; 7 nucleotides line up with TRBD1. The V segment lost 4 bases and the J segment 3 bases; nucleotides outside the gene matches: 6. The CDR3 is made up of 14 amino acids. The V gene's germline CDR1 is SGHRS and CDR2 YFSETQ. CDR3: CASSPRGRDTEAFF. The CDR3 DNA reads as TGCGCCAGCAGCCCGAGGGGGCGCGACACTGAAGCTTTCTTT.

The CDR3 nucleotides read TGCGCCAGCAGTGAATGGACTACCTACAATGAGCAGTTCTTC. It specifies CASSEWTTYNEQFF. The rearrangement links TRBV10-2 to TRBJ2-1, with D possibly matching TRBD2 (6 bases). From germline, CDR1 is WSHSY and CDR2 SAAADI. V lost 3 bases and J lost 2, with 8 bases in between. This CDR3 spans 14 amino acids.

The chain employs TRBV19 and TRBJ2-7; a possible D gene is TRBD1 (7 bases). V was trimmed by 4 bases and J by 3 bases, leaving 16 bases between them. Germline V gene data show CDR1 as LNHDA and CDR2 as SQIVND (reference sequence). The CDR3 covers 15 residues. The CDR3 DNA reads TGTGCCAGTAGTACCCGACAGGGAGGTATCTACGAGCAGTACTTC. Its protein is CASSTRQGGIYEQYF.